This T cell receptor (beta chain) was documented in a study of blood T cell repertoires in COVID-19. Across the study: The United States, Italy and Spain were the sources of the acute and convalescent COVID-19 samples. In each case, the material was cDNA or gDNA derived from T cells, B-cell-depleted T cells, or PBMCs.

Participants reported their clinical history, and cohort assignment relied on those reports. Before being deemed recovered, Cohort 3 donors had two negative PCRs, clearance, or symptom resolution. Measured with immunoSEQ multiplex PCR; TCRdb has only the in-frame clones, and not every one. The sample shows some 250,000 clones, about 89% of them seen only once. The sequenced sample was PBMCs or T cells enriched from blood (not recorded which). This clonotype was sampled from a man aged 35 to 55 who had recovered from COVID-19.

This chain's CDR3 is CASSSRLVAYNEQFF. Here the CDR3 DNA reads TGTGCCAGCAGCTCCCGACTAGTGGCCTACAATGAGCAGTTCTTC. The V gene is TRBV7-3, the J gene TRBJ2-1, with D perhaps TRBD2 (6 bases). Germline CDR1 reads SGHTA; CDR2 reads FQGTGA. V lost 4 bases and J lost 2, with 12 bases in between. The CDR3 totals 15 residues.